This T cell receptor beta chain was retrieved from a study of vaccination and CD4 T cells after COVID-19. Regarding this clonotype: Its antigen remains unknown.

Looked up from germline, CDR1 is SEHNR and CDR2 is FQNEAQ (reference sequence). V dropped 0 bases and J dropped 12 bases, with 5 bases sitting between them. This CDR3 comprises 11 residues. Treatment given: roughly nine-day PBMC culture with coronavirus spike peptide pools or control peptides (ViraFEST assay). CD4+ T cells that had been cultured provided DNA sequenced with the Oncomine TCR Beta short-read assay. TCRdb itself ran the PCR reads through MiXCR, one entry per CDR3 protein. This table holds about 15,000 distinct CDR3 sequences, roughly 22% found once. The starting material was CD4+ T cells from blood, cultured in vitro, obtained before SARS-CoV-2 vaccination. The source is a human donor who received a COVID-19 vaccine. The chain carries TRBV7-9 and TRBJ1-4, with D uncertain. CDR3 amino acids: CASSLADQLFF. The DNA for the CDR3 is TGTGCCAGCAGCTTAGCGGATCAACTGTTTTTT.